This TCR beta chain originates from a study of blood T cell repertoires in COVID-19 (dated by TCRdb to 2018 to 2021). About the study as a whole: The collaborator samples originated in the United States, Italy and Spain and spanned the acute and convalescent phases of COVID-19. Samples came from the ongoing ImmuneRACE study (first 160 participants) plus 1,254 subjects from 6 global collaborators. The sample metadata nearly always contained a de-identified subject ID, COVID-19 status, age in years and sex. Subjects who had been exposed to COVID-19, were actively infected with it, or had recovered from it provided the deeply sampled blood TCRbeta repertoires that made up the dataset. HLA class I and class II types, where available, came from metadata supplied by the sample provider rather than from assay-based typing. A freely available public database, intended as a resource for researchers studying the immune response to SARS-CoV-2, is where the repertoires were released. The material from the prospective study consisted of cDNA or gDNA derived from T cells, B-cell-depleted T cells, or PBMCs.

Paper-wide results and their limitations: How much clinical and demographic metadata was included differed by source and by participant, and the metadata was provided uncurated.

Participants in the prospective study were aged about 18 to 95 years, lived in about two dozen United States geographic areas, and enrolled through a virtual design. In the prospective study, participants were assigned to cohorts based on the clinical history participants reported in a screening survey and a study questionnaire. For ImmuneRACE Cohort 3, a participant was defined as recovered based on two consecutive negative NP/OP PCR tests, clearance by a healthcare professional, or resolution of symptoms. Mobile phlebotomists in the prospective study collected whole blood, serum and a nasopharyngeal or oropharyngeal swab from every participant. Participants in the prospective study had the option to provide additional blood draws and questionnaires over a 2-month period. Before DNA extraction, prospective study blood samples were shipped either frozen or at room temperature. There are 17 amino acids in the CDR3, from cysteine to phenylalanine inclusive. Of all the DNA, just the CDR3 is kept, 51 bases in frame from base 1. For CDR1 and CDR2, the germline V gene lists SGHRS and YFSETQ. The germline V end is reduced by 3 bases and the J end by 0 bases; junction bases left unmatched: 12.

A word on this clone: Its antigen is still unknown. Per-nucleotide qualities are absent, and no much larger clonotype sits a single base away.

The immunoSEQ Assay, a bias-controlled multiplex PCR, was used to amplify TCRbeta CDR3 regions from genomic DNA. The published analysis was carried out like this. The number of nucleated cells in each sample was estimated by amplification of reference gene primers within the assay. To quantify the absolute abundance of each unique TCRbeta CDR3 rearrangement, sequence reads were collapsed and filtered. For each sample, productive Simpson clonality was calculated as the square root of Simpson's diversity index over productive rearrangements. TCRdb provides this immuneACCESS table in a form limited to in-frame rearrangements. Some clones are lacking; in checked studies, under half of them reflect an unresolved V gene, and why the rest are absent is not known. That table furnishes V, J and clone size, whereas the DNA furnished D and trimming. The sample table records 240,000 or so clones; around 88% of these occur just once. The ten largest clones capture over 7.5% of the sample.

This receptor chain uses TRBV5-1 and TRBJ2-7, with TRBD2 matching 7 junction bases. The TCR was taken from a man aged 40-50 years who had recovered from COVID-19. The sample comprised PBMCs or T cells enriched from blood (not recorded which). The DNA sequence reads TGCGCCAGCAGCTACCTGACTAAGCGGGGCCTCTCCTACGAGCAGTACTTC. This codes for CASSYLTKRGLSYEQYF.